The TCR beta chain under discussion was sequenced for a study of OX40 agonist ivuxolimab in advanced cancers. Context from the whole study: The costimulatory receptor OX40 (CD134) was targeted by ivuxolimab, a fully human IgG2 agonistic monoclonal antibody. Intravenous ivuxolimab was administered to patients every 2 weeks at six dose levels: 0.01, 0.1, 0.3, 1.5, 3 and 10 mg/kg. Among the roughly 52 dose-escalation patients, about 19 had hepatocellular carcinoma, 15 or so melanoma, 9 renal cell carcinoma and 9 head and neck cancer. A male proportion of 70% to 90% and a mean age of about 60 years, ranging from roughly 20 to 80, were recorded for the dose-escalation cohort. Prior anti-PD-1, anti-PD-L1 or anti-CTLA-4 therapy was permitted, and about two fifths of dose-escalation patients had received checkpoint inhibitors. Partial responses occurred in three dose-escalation patients: two with cutaneous melanoma and one with hepatocellular carcinoma. The point of sequencing TCRbeta in the periphery was to test whether ivuxolimab changed TCR sequence diversity and drove clonal T-cell expansion. The paper describes the monotherapy dose-escalation part (N ≈ 50 patients) of the phase I trial of ivuxolimab.

Genomic DNA was isolated from the sorted cells so that the TCRbeta CDR3 region could be sequenced. TCRbeta CDR3 regions were sequenced using the immunoSEQ Assay. TCRdb limited this immuneACCESS table to in-frame rearrangements with V and J called. A share of clones is missing; checked studies link under half to unresolved V genes, and the rest is unexplained. Counted in this sample were 90,000 to 100,000 clones; approximately 85% of them appeared once. About 4.1% of the sample is held by the ten biggest clonotypes. In the case of this clone: Its antigen target is currently unknown. The record has no base qualities; no much larger clone is one base away.

Broad study findings and their caveats: Low levels of normalized T-cell clonal expansion were also seen in some patients who did not respond. On average, CD8+ T cells showed more expanded clones than CD4+ T cells after ivuxolimab. Antigen specificity was not determined for the clonally expanded peripheral T cells. In the 0.1-3.0 mg/kg groups, partial responders had among the lowest normalized peripheral clonal expansion, particularly in CD8+ T cells. At doses from 0.1 to 3.0 mg/kg, clonal expansion was seen in both CD4+ and CD8+ blood T cells between baseline and week 6.

The trial excluded patients who had a history of autoimmune disease or were on systemic immunosuppression. Peripheral blood for TCR sequencing was collected from all dose cohorts at baseline, on cycle 4 day 1, and on cycle 7 day 1. Samples came from an open-label, multicenter, first-in-human phase I dose-escalation trial of ivuxolimab. Adults with locally advanced or metastatic melanoma, renal cell, hepatocellular, or head and neck squamous cell carcinoma were enrolled in the trial. Before TCR sequencing, CD4+ T cells and CD8+ T cells from peripheral blood were sorted into separate populations. The sample in question was CD4+ or CD8+ T cells sorted from blood, obtained in a trial of the OX40 agonist ivuxolimab. This clonotype was sampled from an adult with an advanced solid tumor such as melanoma, head and neck, liver or kidney cancer.

The DNA sequence is as follows: TGTGCCAGCAGCGATGGGATAGGGAGCACAGATACGCAGTATTTT. Its translation reads: CASSDGIGSTDTQYF. This chain joins TRBV9 to TRBJ2-3, with no D gene named confidently. V and J lose 3 bases and 0 bases, and a span of 11 bases separates them. Taken from the germline V gene, the CDR1 and CDR2 loops are SGDLS and YYNGEE. The CDR3 measures 15 amino acids from cysteine to phenylalanine. This entry keeps only the CDR3 DNA: 45 bases, framed from base 1.